The entry that follows covers one TCR beta chain sequence. Its cognate antigen is unknown. TCRdb reprocessed the 5' RACE reads with MiXCR, giving one entry per CDR3 protein. This sample carries about 470,000 distinct CDR3 sequences, roughly 23% of them seen once, and the ten largest clones take around 13%. These data come from a study of T-cell memory formation after mild COVID-19. Across the whole study: The study found TCR clusters largely donor specific.

Study results and caveats: Cross-reactive memory appears to have joined, as suggested by some responding clones showing up in pre-infection memory.

Germline V gene data show CDR1 as ENHRY and CDR2 as SYGVKD. This CDR3 spans 16 amino acids. V shed 3 bases, J shed 3 bases, and the junction held 5 bases outside the gene matches. This chain uses TRBV10-3 with TRBJ2-1; 10 bases are a match to TRBD2. The receptor was derived from an adult woman who had mild COVID-19 (a few samples of this study predate the infection). Cell type and time point are not known. Sequencing was done on a sample of PBMCs or a T cell subset sorted from them (not recorded which). The CDR3 spells CAISEGLAVNYNEQFF. The CDR3 region has the DNA TGTGCCATCAGTGAAGGACTAGCGGTCAACTACAATGAGCAGTTCTTC.